This T cell receptor (beta chain) is from a study of blood T cell repertoires in COVID-19 (TCRdb year 2020). About the investigation overall: The collaborator samples originated in the United States, Italy and Spain and spanned the acute and convalescent phases of COVID-19. The material from the prospective study consisted of cDNA or gDNA derived from T cells, B-cell-depleted T cells, or PBMCs. Deeply sampled blood TCRbeta repertoires from subjects exposed to, actively infected with, or recovered from COVID-19 were included in the dataset. A freely available public database, intended as a resource for researchers studying the immune response to SARS-CoV-2, is where the repertoires were released. Nearly every sample came with metadata listing a de-identified subject ID, COVID-19 status, age in years and sex. Where available, HLA class I and class II types were obtained from metadata supplied by the sample provider rather than from assay-based typing. Samples came from the ongoing ImmuneRACE study (first 160 participants) plus 1,254 subjects from 6 global collaborators. Summary of the overall study and its limitations: The amount of clinical and demographic metadata varied by source and participant and was provided uncurated.

TCRbeta CDR3 regions were amplified from genomic DNA by means of the immunoSEQ Assay, a bias-controlled multiplex PCR. Turning to the authors' computational methods: Within the assay, amplification of reference gene primers was used to estimate how many nucleated cells each sample contained. To quantify the absolute abundance of each unique TCRbeta CDR3 rearrangement, sequence reads were collapsed and filtered. For each sample, productive Simpson clonality was calculated as the square root of Simpson's diversity index across productive rearrangements. TCRdb obtained this table from immuneACCESS and retained in-frame rearrangements with V and J assigned. These tables miss some clones; where compared with another copy, unresolved V genes account for less than half of the shortfall, and the remainder is unexplained. That table supplies the V and J calls and clone size; D and trimming were determined from the DNA. Here the sample has about 500,000 clones; about nine tenths occur a single time. About 0.7% of the sample belongs to the ten largest clones.

V is trimmed back by 1 base and J by 2 bases, and the junction contains 5 bases that no gene match accounts for. Based on the germline V gene, the CDR1 and CDR2 sequences are MGHRA and YSYEKL. The CDR3 spans 16 residues, from the cysteine through the phenylalanine. CDR3 DNA only is kept here, 48 bases in frame from base 1. This clone was detected once. Its antigen is currently not known. No qualities accompany the bases; no much larger clone lies one base away. Participants in the prospective study were aged roughly 18 to 89 years, lived in more than 20 United States geographic areas, and enrolled through a virtual design. Cohort assignment in the prospective study relied on participant-reported clinical history from a screening survey and a study questionnaire. Recovered participants in ImmuneRACE Cohort 3 were defined as having two consecutive negative NP/OP PCR tests, clearance from a healthcare professional, or resolution of symptoms. Each participant in the prospective study had whole blood, serum and a nasopharyngeal or oropharyngeal swab collected by mobile phlebotomists. Prospective study participants could optionally give additional blood draws and questionnaires over an approximately two-month period. Before DNA extraction, prospective study blood samples were shipped either frozen or at room temperature.

Sequences were obtained from PBMCs or T cells enriched from blood (not recorded which). The source is a woman in her late teens or twenties who had recovered from COVID-19. The chain was built from TRBV4-1 and TRBJ2-7, with 10 central nucleotides matching TRBD2. For the CDR3, the sequence is CASSQGLLAGAYEQYF. In nucleotides, the sequence is TGCGCCAGCAGCCAAGGGCTCCTAGCGGGGGCCTACGAGCAGTACTTC.